The source of this TCR beta chain is a study of glioma-infiltrating T cells. Points from the study as a whole: Non-neoplastic patients had below-expected tissue-blood divergence, while all gliomas exceeded expectation. Very few CDR3 sequences were shared between tissue and blood.

The V end lost 3 bases, the J end lost 7 bases, and 10 bases lay between the germline ends. The CDR3 is 12 residues long. About this clonotype: The antigen remains undetermined. With a much larger clone just one base away, this may be a read error.

The iRepertoire nested amplicon-rescue multiplex PCR amplified TCR alpha and beta CDR3s from RNA. Input was about 85-450 ng of tissue mRNA or PBMC total RNA. TCRdb independently ran MiXCR on the multiplex PCR reads; one entry per CDR3 protein. Of approximately 190,000 distinct CDR3 sequences in the sample, approximately 30% are singletons; the top ten hold around 21%. The material sequenced was glioma tissue, nonneoplastic brain tissue, or PBMCs (not recorded which). The sequence was collected from a human donor with low-grade glioma or glioblastoma, undergoing nonglioma brain surgery, or in good health (not recorded which). The rearrangement joins TRBV12-3 or TRBV12-4 to TRBJ2-7; the D call may be TRBD1 or TRBD2 (5 bases each). The CDR3 DNA follows: TGTGCCAGCAGTTTGGGGGTCAATGAGCAGTACTTC. Translated: CASSLGVNEQYF.